This T cell receptor (beta chain) was sequenced for a study of shared clonotypes between healthy human individuals. In the study overall: The plates for each donor numbered three CD4 naive, three CD4 memory, two CD8 naive and one CD8 memory.

CD4+ cells underwent separation, giving CD45RA+ naive and CD45RA-negative memory subsets. Germline V gene sequence: CDR1 SGHRS, CDR2 YFSETQ. CDR3 size: 15 residues. Trimming left V 0 bases short and J 2 bases short, with 10 bases between. TCRdb keeps only in-frame clones here, not all; method: immunoSEQ multiplex PCR. This sample has fewer than 1.6 million clones, with around 98.5% found just once. Sequences were obtained from naive CD4+ T cells sorted from blood. Subset in this sample: CD45RA+ positively selected. The chain links TRBV5-1 to TRBJ2-3, with D possibly being TRBD2 (6 bases). This receptor was identified in a man aged 25 to 40 in good health. The CDR3 region has the DNA TGCGCCAGCAGCTTGGGGCGGGACTTCACAGATACGCAGTATTTT. It encodes CASSLGRDFTDTQYF. Together with reference TRBV5-1 and TRBJ2-3, the CDR3 gives the full variable domain: KAGVTQTPRYLIKTRGQQVTLSCSPISGHRSVSWYQQTPGQGLQFLFEYFSETQRNKGNFPGRFSGRQFSNSRSEMNVSTLELGDSALYLCASSLGRDFTDTQYFGPGTRLTVL.